These T cell receptor beta chains were read from a single sample in a study of technical replicates of blood from several donors. Assay used: immunoSEQ multiplex PCR; TCRdb lists only in-frame clones, some missing. The table has over 10,000 clones, 94% seen once; the top ten hold 7.6%. Sequencing was done on a sample of PBMCs. These receptors came from a human donor in good health. The CDR3 runs from the conserved cysteine through the conserved F or W. A D gene is named only where the DNA matches it firmly.

V: TRBV15; D: NA; J: TRBJ1-3; CDR3: CATSRDEGVGNTIYF
V: TRBV6-4; D: NA; J: TRBJ2-1; CDR3: CASSDPGRYNEQFF
V: TRBV28; D: TRBD2; J: TRBJ2-3; CDR3: CASSPGTSGGTDTQYF
V: TRBV5-1; D: TRBD1; J: TRBJ1-3; CDR3: CASSLVGDRAGNTIYF
V: TRBV5-4; D: TRBD2; J: TRBJ2-1; CDR3: CASSLGLAGDPNEQFF
V: TRBV19; D: NA; J: TRBJ1-2; CDR3: CASRTDRGRPNYGYTF
V: TRBV28; D: TRBD1; J: TRBJ2-7; CDR3: CASSLEGTGWEQYF
V: TRBV6-6; D: TRBD1; J: TRBJ2-5; CDR3: CASSYKATGGETQYF
V: TRBV27; D: TRBD1; J: TRBJ1-5; CDR3: CASSLLGRQGDQPQHF
V: TRBV7-9; D: NA; J: TRBJ2-7; CDR3: CASSRDSGEQYF
V: TRBV5-4; D: TRBD1; J: TRBJ2-7; CDR3: CASSWGWGQGNDEQYF
V: TRBV6-1; D: NA; J: TRBJ2-1; CDR3: CASTERVDRGEQFF
V: TRBV19; D: NA; J: TRBJ1-3; CDR3: CASSPRDTSGNTIYF
V: TRBV30; D: NA; J: TRBJ2-7; CDR3: CAWIGGHSYEQYF
V: TRBV7-9; D: NA; J: TRBJ2-2; CDR3: CASSVDRAGELFF
V: TRBV18; D: TRBD2; J: TRBJ2-3; CDR3: CASSRTSGSDTQYF
V: TRBV5-1; D: NA; J: TRBJ1-1; CDR3: CASSLGDKGEAFF
V: TRBV7-9; D: TRBD1; J: TRBJ2-2; CDR3: CASSLGQGDTGELFF
V: TRBV10-1; D: NA; J: TRBJ2-5; CDR3: CASRGTTGGQETQYF
V: TRBV15; D: TRBD1; J: TRBJ2-7; CDR3: CATSRGGQGAEEQYF
V: TRBV7-9; D: NA; J: TRBJ2-7; CDR3: CASSLGENPYEQYF
V: TRBV28; D: NA; J: TRBJ2-5; CDR3: CASSLTAKTQYF
V: TRBV27; D: NA; J: TRBJ2-1; CDR3: CASSYGRGANEQFF
V: TRBV27; D: TRBD2; J: TRBJ2-7; CDR3: CASSPTPGLGFYEQYF